This T cell receptor beta chain was identified in a study of blood T cell repertoires in COVID-19 (dated by TCRdb to 2020 to 2021). Regarding the research as a whole: The collaborator samples originated in the United States, Italy and Spain and spanned the acute and convalescent phases of COVID-19. Samples came from the ongoing ImmuneRACE study (first 160 participants) plus 1,254 subjects from 6 global collaborators. Sample metadata almost always included a de-identified subject ID, COVID-19 status, age in years and sex. The prospective study material was composed of cDNA or gDNA derived from T cells, B-cell-depleted T cells, or PBMCs. Where available, HLA class I and class II types were taken from metadata supplied by the sample provider and were not determined by assay-based typing. A freely available public database, intended as a resource for researchers studying the immune response to SARS-CoV-2, is where the repertoires were released. The dataset comprised deeply sampled blood TCRbeta repertoires from subjects exposed to, actively infected with, or recovered from COVID-19.

The germline V gene yields SQVTM for CDR1 and ANQGSEA for CDR2. From the cysteine through the phenylalanine, the CDR3 covers 10 amino acids. Only the CDR3 DNA stays, 30 bases, in frame from base 1. The V and J ends are trimmed by 3 bases and 4 bases, leaving 3 bases between them. What the authors observed across the whole study: The quantity of clinical and demographic metadata differed by source and by participant and was supplied without curation.

TCRbeta CDR3 regions were amplified from genomic DNA using the immunoSEQ Assay, a bias-controlled multiplex PCR. On the authors' methods: Within the assay, amplification of reference gene primers was used to estimate how many nucleated cells each sample contained. To quantify the absolute abundance of each unique TCRbeta CDR3 rearrangement, sequence reads were collapsed and filtered. For each sample, productive Simpson clonality was calculated by taking the square root of Simpson's diversity index across productive rearrangements. This immuneACCESS table, as held by TCRdb, lists in-frame sequences with V and J called but not all clones. Of the missing ones, under half trace to an unresolved V gene in checked studies; the others have no known cause. V, J and clone size were drawn from that table, and D and trimming were deduced from the DNA. The sample table holds roughly 160,000 clones, of which more than 65% were seen once. Clones ranked in the top ten supply under 12% of the sample.

Each collaborating institution followed its own protocols to collect whole blood in K2EDTA tubes. For TCRbeta analysis, collaborator samples were shipped as frozen whole blood, as isolated PBMCs, or as DNA extracted from either sample type. In its sample, this clone was seen a few times. Its antigen target is currently unknown. Base qualities are not at hand, and no much larger clone is one base apart. This sequence was found in a woman of 80 years or more with active or convalescent COVID-19. The V and J genes are TRBV29-1 and TRBJ1-2; the D gene lacks a confident call. The source material was peripheral blood. The CDR3 amino acid sequence is: CSVDSYGYTF. Here is the DNA: TGCAGCGTTGACAGCTATGGCTACACCTTC.